This T cell receptor (beta chain) was documented in a study of shared clonotypes between healthy human individuals. Across the study: Every donor yielded three CD4 naive, three CD4 memory, two CD8 naive and one CD8 memory plate.

Sequencing was at deep level. Generated by immunoSEQ multiplex PCR, the TCRdb table keeps only in-frame clones and is missing some. The sample yields 2 million to 2.5 million clones, 85% to 95% seen once. Details on this clone: Its antigen is unidentified.

Study-level points and caveats: Naive subsets usually exceeded memory subsets in estimated richness. A few donors showed sharing of approximately 5% of naive CD4 clonotypes.

The CDR3 totals 16 residues. The chain carries TRBV21-1 and TRBJ2-1; no check of the table's D call, TRBD1, against the DNA was made. TRBV21-1 is a pseudogene segment. Sequences were obtained from naive CD4+ T cells from PBMCs. Subset denoted: CD45RA+ positively selected. The clonotype was recovered from a man younger than 35 in good health. Some clones in this sample may be carry-over from other donors' samples. CDR3 DNA sequence: TGTGCCAGCAGCAATTGTCAGGACAGGGGTTGGAATGAGCAGTTCTTC. Amino acids: CASSNCQDRGWNEQFF.